One and the same sample provided the 23 T cell receptor beta chains below, sequenced in a study of regulatory T cells in long-lasting Graves disease. The time point was: newly diagnosed GD, antithyroid drugs for less than 3 months. RNA isolated from PBMCs was used to make the TCR library. iRepertoire HTBI primers and Arm-PCR of CDR3 regions built TCR beta libraries. One entry per CDR3 protein, called by TCRdb with MiXCR from the multiplex PCR reads. The sample lists around 500,000 distinct CDR3 sequences; about 14% were seen once. The same specimen was also included in a second study, on T cells in Graves' hyperthyroidism and ophthalmopathy.

Sequencing used peripheral blood mononuclear cells (PBMCs), obtained at new diagnosis, from a patient treated with antithyroid drugs. All receptors come from a man in his thirties or forties with Graves disease.

This clonotype has just a few counts. The chain links TRBV5-1 to TRBJ2-5; D tentatively reads TRBD1 or TRBD2 (7 bases each). The CDR3 length is 14 residues. CDR1 is SGHRS, CDR2 YFSETQ, per germline. Trimming left V 2 bases short and J 5 bases short, with 13 bases between. The CDR3 loop reads CASSFRGGVETQYF. CDR3 nucleotide sequence: TGCGCCAGCAGCTTCAGGGGGGGGGTGGAGACCCAGTACTTC.

J is TRBJ2-3 and V is TRBV20-1; no firm D call. Germline V lookup: CDR1 DFQATT, CDR2 SNEGSKA (reference sequence). Trimming took 3 bases from V and 6 from J, leaving 13 bases between them. The CDR3 contains 13 residues. CDR3 sequence: CSASDPRADTQYF. CDR3 in DNA: TGCAGTGCTAGTGACCCTAGGGCGGATACGCAGTATTTT.

This clonotype was found a few times. The V and J genes are TRBV19 and TRBJ2-1; D is unresolved. The J call may be mistaken, given a closer DNA end match to TRBJ2-7. CDR1 is LNHDA and CDR2 is SQIVND in the germline V gene (reference sequence). The length of the CDR3 is 16 residues. The CDR3, as DNA: TGTGCCAGTAGTATAGATTGGACCCCCGACTCCTACGAGCAGTACTTC. The encoded protein is CASSIDWTPDSYEQYF.

CDR3 DNA sequence: TGTGCCAGCACCCCTGGTGGGGGAGCCAAAAACATTCAGTACTTC. Its translation is CASTPGGGAKNIQYF. The genes are TRBV3-1 and TRBJ2-4; D may be TRBD1 or TRBD2 (5 bases each). Deletions cut 7 bases from V and 0 bases from J, with 13 bases between. The CDR3 sequence is 15 residues long. Germline assignment: CDR1 LGHDT and CDR2 YNNKEL (reference sequence).

The table lists this clonotype with a count of one. The chain uses TRBV28 and TRBJ1-5; TRBD1 might be the D (6 bases). The CDR3 is made up of 15 amino acids. Germline CDR1 is MDHEN and CDR2 is SYDVKM. The V end lost 6 bases, the J end lost 2 bases, and 14 bases lay between the germline ends. This chain's CDR3 is CASRQTGVRNQPQHF. The CDR3 region has the DNA TGTGCCAGCAGGCAGACAGGTGTGCGCAATCAGCCCCAGCATTTT.

Many counts were recorded for this clonotype. The chain joins TRBV27 to TRBJ1-1; D is uncertain. CDR3 size: 15 residues. The germline V gene encodes CDR1 MNHEY and CDR2 SMNVEV (reference sequence). V was trimmed by 6 bases and J by 4 bases, leaving 18 bases between them. Written as DNA, the CDR3 is TGTGCCAGCAGGGCCCTCGGAGTTCCCCCCACTGAAGCTTTCTTT. Protein product: CASRALGVPPTEAFF.

The rearrangement uses TRBV6-5 and TRBJ1-4, with D unresolved. With 4 bases removed from V and 1 base from J, the gap between germline ends came to 7 bases. The CDR3 runs 14 residues. Germline lookup yields CDR1 MNHEY and CDR2 SVGAGI. The CDR3 region is CASSSGETNEKLFF. The CDR3 DNA reads as TGTGCCAGCAGTTCGGGAGAAACTAATGAAAAACTGTTTTTT.

This clonotype was seen more than once but under ten times. This chain connects TRBV6-1 to TRBJ2-2; possible D gene TRBD2, 7 bases. V was pared by 6 bases and J by 7 bases, with 15 bases between. The CDR3 contains 14 residues. Looked up from germline, CDR1 is MNHNS and CDR2 is SASEGT. The CDR3 loop is CASRPSGGSGELFF. In DNA form, the CDR3 reads TGTGCCAGCAGGCCGTCGGGGGGCAGCGGGGAGCTGTTTTTT.

Many counts were recorded for this clonotype. The V call is TRBV30, the J call TRBJ1-4; D is undetermined. V lost 0 bases, J lost 6 bases, and 5 bases lay in between. Germline V lookup: CDR1 GTSNPN, CDR2 SVGIG (reference sequence). The CDR3 sequence is 12 residues long. DNA for the CDR3: TGTGCCTGGAGTGTAATTGATGAAAAACTGTTTTTT. Translated: CAWSVIDEKLFF.

With regard to this clonotype: A much larger clonotype is one base distant, so this may be a read error. The chain combines TRBV12-3 or TRBV12-4 with TRBJ1-2, with 9 bases that match TRBD1. There are 16 residues in the CDR3. CDR3 sequence: CAGSSTPGQGSYGYTF. The CDR3, as DNA: TGTGCCGGCAGTTCTACGCCGGGACAGGGTTCCTATGGCTACACCTTC.

The chain is built from TRBV20-1 and TRBJ2-2; D remains ambiguous. The germline V gene has CDR1 DFQATT and CDR2 SNEGSKA (reference sequence). The CDR3 loop spans 11 amino acids. V was shortened by 0 bases and J by 8 bases, with 4 bases between the two germline ends. CDR3 protein: CSARERGELFF. The CDR3 bases are TGCAGTGCTAGAGAGCGGGGGGAGCTGTTTTTT.

There are many counts of this clonotype. The V and J genes are TRBV7-9 and TRBJ1-1; no clear D. Germline CDR1 SEHNR, CDR2 FQNEAQ (reference sequence). Trimming removed 0 bases at V and 3 bases at J, with 14 bases between. This CDR3 is built from 16 residues. The DNA of the CDR3 is TGTGCCAGCAGCTTAGCGGCTAGGGTGACTGACACTGAAGCTTTCTTT. Translated: CASSLAARVTDTEAFF.

This clonotype was counted a few times. The chain recombines TRBV6-2 or TRBV6-3 with TRBJ2-1, with D hard to call. The length of the CDR3 is 16 residues. V was trimmed by 0 bases and J by 3 bases, leaving 12 bases between them. The germline V gene has CDR1 MNHEY and CDR2 SVGEGT. The CDR3 DNA reads as TGTGCCAGCAGTTACTCGTGGCAGGTGTACTACAATGAGCAGTTCTTC. It specifies CASSYSWQVYYNEQFF.

The table lists this clonotype with a few counts. The rearrangement uses TRBV16 and TRBJ2-5; D not resolved. The CDR3 is 16 amino acids. Germline lookup yields CDR1 KGHSY and CDR2 FQNENV. The V gene lost 3 bases and the J gene lost 2 bases, with 16 bases spanning the gap. In DNA form, the CDR3 reads TGTGCCAGCAGCCATTCAGCCCGAGGTGGGCAAGAGACCCAGTACTTC. This translates into CASSHSARGGQETQYF.

This clonotype was counted a few times. A much larger clone sits a single nucleotide away, making a read error possible. The V gene is TRBV2, the J gene TRBJ2-1, with a possible D match to TRBD2 (5 bases). Germline CDR1 SNHLY, CDR2 FYNNEI. CDR3 length equals 15 residues. Here the CDR3 DNA reads TGTGCCAGCATACCCCTAAGCGGCTCCTACAATGGGCAGTTCTTC. Residues: CASIPLSGSYNGQFF.

This chain connects TRBV4-1 to TRBJ2-2; 7 nucleotides agree with TRBD1. The V and J ends lost 3 bases and 6 bases, in that order; junction bases with no gene match: 13. This CDR3 contains 17 residues. From germline, CDR1 is MGHRA and CDR2 YSYEKL. The CDR3 DNA is TGCGCCAGCAGCCAGGGCGGACAGGCCAGGGCTCCCGGGGAGCTGTTTTTT. Its translation is CASSQGGQARAPGELFF.

A few counts support this clonotype. The chain recombines TRBV5-4 with TRBJ2-7, with TRBD1 identical over 9 bases. The CDR3 runs to 15 residues. The germline gives CDR1 SGHNT, CDR2 YYREEE (reference sequence). J gave up 6 bases and V 2 bases, and 9 bases lay outside the gene matches. CDR3 region: CASSFGGTGTAEQYF. CDR3 coding DNA: TGTGCCAGCAGCTTTGGTGGGACAGGGACCGCCGAGCAGTACTTC.

This clonotype was recorded many times. The rearrangement joins TRBV3-1 to TRBJ2-1; unclear D gene. The V end was cut by 2 bases, the J end by 5 bases, with 4 bases between. CDR1 and CDR2 (germline): LGHDT, YNNKEL (reference sequence). The CDR3 spans 12 residues. CDR3 in DNA: TGTGCCAGCAGCCAAATAGACAATGAGCAGTTCTTC. As protein: CASSQIDNEQFF.

This clonotype was seen more than once but under ten times. V and J are TRBV12-3 or TRBV12-4 and TRBJ2-3, with 10 bases lining up with TRBD2. This CDR3 is built from 15 residues. V lost 3 bases to trimming and J lost 4 bases; unmatched junction nucleotides: 4. The CDR3 sequence: CASSLASGRPDTQYF. CDR3 sequence (DNA): TGTGCCAGCAGTTTGGCTAGCGGGAGACCAGATACGCAGTATTTT.

The CDR3 nucleotides are TGCAGTGCTCACGGACTAGCGGGTTCCTACAATGAGCAGTTCTTC. Its protein product is CSAHGLAGSYNEQFF. V gene TRBV20-1 combines with J gene TRBJ2-1; 11 bases match TRBD2. Germline V CDR1 and CDR2: DFQATT, SNEGSKA (reference sequence). The CDR3 consists of 15 residues. V lost 5 bases and J lost 1; bases outside the gene matches: 4.

Comments on this clonotype: Being one base from a much bigger clone, this may be a read error. The chain links TRBV30 to TRBJ2-7; 13 nucleotides line up with TRBD2. CDR1 and CDR2 (germline): GTSNPN, SVGIG (reference sequence). The CDR3 is made up of 17 amino acids. The CDR3 loop is CAWSVPIGLAGEGERYF. The DNA for the CDR3 is TGTGCCTGGAGTGTACCGATCGGACTAGCGGGAGAAGGCGAGCGGTACTTC.

The sample holds many counts of this clonotype. The V call is TRBV24-1, the J call TRBJ2-3; D ambiguous. Trimming cost V 4 bases and J 0 bases, with 7 bases left between them. The CDR3 has 14 residues. Germline V gene sequence: CDR1 KGHDR, CDR2 SFDVKD. The CDR3 loop reads CATSDSPSTDTQYF. In DNA, the CDR3 is TGTGCCACCAGTGACTCCCCTAGCACAGATACGCAGTATTTT.

This clonotype was counted at least ten times. The genes are TRBV20-1 and TRBJ2-3; the D is unclear. The germline V gene has CDR1 DFQATT and CDR2 SNEGSKA (reference sequence). Trimming removed 5 bases from V and 0 bases from J, with 9 bases in between. The CDR3 is made up of 13 amino acids. The CDR3 sequence is CSAGPLSTDTQYF. CDR3 nucleotide sequence: TGCAGTGCTGGGCCCCTCAGCACAGATACGCAGTATTTT.